This TCR beta chain was sequenced in a study of cytomegalovirus exposure and HLA in healthy donors. A word on this clone: The antigen is undetermined.

All donors participated as healthy donors of bone marrow. The study, taken as a whole, reports: V- and J-gene trimming of TCR beta was linked (in a later analysis) to a missense DCLRE1C variant. Most CMV-associated TCR beta chains appeared HLA-restricted in a later analysis. A few chains tied to CMV proved CMV antigen-specific in vitro.

The CDR3 covers 12 residues. V was clipped by 1 base and J by 4 bases, with 5 bases between them. The germline V gene encodes CDR1 SEHNR and CDR2 FQNEAQ (reference sequence). This PCR relied on a set of 60 Vbeta primers and 13 Jbeta primers. The method was immunoSEQ multiplex PCR; TCRdb's version includes in-frame clones alone and lacks a portion of them. The sample data list roughly 51,000 clones. This receptor was identified in a woman aged 40 to 50 in good health and CMV-seronegative. This chain connects TRBV7-9 to TRBJ2-7; D gene ambiguous. The sample comprised PBMCs. The CDR3 DNA sequence: TGTGCCAGCAGCTTAGAGGAGTACGAGCAGTACTTC. Translated, it gives CASSLEEYEQYF.